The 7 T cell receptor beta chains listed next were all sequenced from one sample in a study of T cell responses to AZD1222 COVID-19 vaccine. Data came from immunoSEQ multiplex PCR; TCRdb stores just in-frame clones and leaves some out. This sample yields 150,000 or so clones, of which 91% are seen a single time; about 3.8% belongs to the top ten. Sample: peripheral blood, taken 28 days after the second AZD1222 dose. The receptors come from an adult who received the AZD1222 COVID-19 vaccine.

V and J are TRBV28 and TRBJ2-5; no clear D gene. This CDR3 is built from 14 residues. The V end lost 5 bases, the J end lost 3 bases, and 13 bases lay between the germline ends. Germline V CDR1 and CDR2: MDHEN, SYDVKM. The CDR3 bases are TGTGCCAGCAGTCCCCGCCCTCCCGAAGAGACCCAGTACTTC. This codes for CASSPRPPEETQYF.

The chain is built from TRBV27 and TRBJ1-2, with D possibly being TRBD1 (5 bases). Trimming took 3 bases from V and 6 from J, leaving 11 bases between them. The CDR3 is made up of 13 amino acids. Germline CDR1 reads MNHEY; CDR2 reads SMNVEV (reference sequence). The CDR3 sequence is CASSLAGGDGYTF. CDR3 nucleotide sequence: TGTGCCAGCAGTTTGGCGGGGGGAGATGGCTACACCTTC.

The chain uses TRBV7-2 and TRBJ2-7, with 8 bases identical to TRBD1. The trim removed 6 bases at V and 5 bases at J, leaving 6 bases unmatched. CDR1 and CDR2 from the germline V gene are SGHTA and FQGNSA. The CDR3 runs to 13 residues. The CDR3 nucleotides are TGTGCCAGCAGTTCCAGGGGGCTGAACGAGCAGTACTTC. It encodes CASSSRGLNEQYF. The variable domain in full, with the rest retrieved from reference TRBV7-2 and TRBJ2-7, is GAGVSQSPSNKVTEKGKDVELRCDPISGHTALYWYRQSLGQGLEFLIYFQGNSAPDKSGLPSDRFSAERTGGSVSTLTIQRTQQEDSAVYLCASSSRGLNEQYFGPGTRLTVT.

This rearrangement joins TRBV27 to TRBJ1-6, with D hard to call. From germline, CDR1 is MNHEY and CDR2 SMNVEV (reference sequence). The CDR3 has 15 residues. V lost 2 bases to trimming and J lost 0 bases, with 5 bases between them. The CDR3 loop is CASSLEGSYNSPLHF. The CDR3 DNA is TGTGCCAGCAGTTTAGAGGGCTCCTATAATTCACCCCTCCACTTT.

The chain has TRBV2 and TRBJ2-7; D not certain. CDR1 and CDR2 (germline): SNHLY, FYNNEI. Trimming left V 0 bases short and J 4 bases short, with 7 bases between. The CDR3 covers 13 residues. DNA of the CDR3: TGTGCCAGCAGTGAAGCGCTACCTTACGAGCAGTACTTC. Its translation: CASSEALPYEQYF.

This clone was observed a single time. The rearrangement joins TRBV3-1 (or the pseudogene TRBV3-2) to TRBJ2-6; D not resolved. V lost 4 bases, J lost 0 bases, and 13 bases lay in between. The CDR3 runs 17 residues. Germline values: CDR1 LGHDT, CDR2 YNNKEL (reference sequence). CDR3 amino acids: CASSLRTGASGANVLTF. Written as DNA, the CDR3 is TGTGCCAGCAGCCTACGGACGGGCGCCTCTGGGGCCAACGTCCTGACTTTC.

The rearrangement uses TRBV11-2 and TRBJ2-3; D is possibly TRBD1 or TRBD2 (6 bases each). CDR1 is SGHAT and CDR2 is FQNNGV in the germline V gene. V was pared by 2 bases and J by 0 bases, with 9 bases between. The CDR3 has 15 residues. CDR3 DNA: TGTGCCAGCAGCTTATCGGGGGCTAGCACAGATACGCAGTATTTT. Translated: CASSLSGASTDTQYF.